This entry lists 30 T cell receptor beta chains sequenced from one sample in a study of blood T cell repertoires in COVID-19. This table comes from immunoSEQ multiplex PCR, and its TCRdb copy is limited to in-frame clones, with some not included. The sample consists of around 35,000 clones, about 88% of them appearing once. The sample comprised peripheral blood. The receptors shown here come from a man in his sixties with active COVID-19.

This chain joins TRBV28 and TRBJ2-7; possibly TRBD1 for D (6 bases). The CDR3 loop spans 14 amino acids. Germline CDR1 reads MDHEN; CDR2 reads SYDVKM. Trimming stripped 10 bases from V and 7 bases from J, with 23 bases between. This CDR3 is CATSVNPGTWEQYF. In nucleotides, the CDR3 is TGTGCCACCTCAGTCAACCCCGGGACATGGGAGCAGTACTTC.

The CDR3, as DNA: TGCGCCAGCAGCCAAGGACTAGCGGGAGTGGGACAAGAGACCCAGTACTTC. Translated, it gives CASSQGLAGVGQETQYF. The chain combines TRBV4-3 with TRBJ2-5; 12 positions agree with TRBD2. Germline-derived CDR1 and CDR2 are LGHNA and YSLEER. The CDR3 has 17 residues. Trimming at V came to 1 base and at J to 2 bases, leaving 5 bases not matched to a gene.

The gene calls are TRBV12-5 and TRBJ2-5; D unclear. V was pared by 5 bases and J by 0 bases, with 7 bases between. This CDR3 is 13 amino acids long. Germline V gives CDR1 LGHNT, CDR2 FRNRAP. This CDR3 reads CASGNRNQETQYF. As DNA, the CDR3 is TGTGCTAGTGGTAATAGAAACCAAGAGACCCAGTACTTC. The full variable domain, in which reference TRBV12-5 and TRBJ2-5 provide the parts outside the CDR3, is DARVTQTPRHKVTEMGQEVTMRCQPILGHNTVFWYRQTMMQGLELLAYFRNRAPLDDSGMPKDRFSAEMPDATLATLKIQPSEPRDSAVYFCASGNRNQETQYFGPGTRLLVL.

V and J are TRBV5-5 and TRBJ2-1, with 11 nucleotides matching TRBD1. CDR3 length: 15 residues. The germline gives CDR1 SGHKS, CDR2 YYEKEE (reference sequence). J was trimmed by 5 bases and V by 4 bases; bases with no gene match: 5. Here the CDR3 DNA reads TGTGCCAGCAGCACCCGGACAGGGGGCAACAATGAGCAGTTCTTC. Protein sequence: CASSTRTGGNNEQFF.

The V and J genes are TRBV6-5 and TRBJ1-1, with D tentatively TRBD1 (6 bases). Trimming shortened V by 6 bases and J by 2 bases, and 16 bases separated the two germline ends. This CDR3 region has 15 residues. Looked up from germline, CDR1 is MNHEY and CDR2 is SVGAGI. The CDR3 DNA sequence: TGTGCCAGCAGACCCGACACAGGGATTAACACTGAAGCTTTCTTT. Amino acids: CASRPDTGINTEAFF.

For this clone: Other DNA variants within this sample encode the same CDR3. J is TRBJ2-7 and V is TRBV19; tentative D call: TRBD1 (5 bases). The germline V gene encodes CDR1 LNHDA and CDR2 SQIVND (reference sequence). This CDR3 is built from 13 residues. The V end was cut by 5 bases, the J end by 0 bases, with 8 bases between. CDR3 sequence (DNA): TGTGCCAGTAGTGAGCAGGGCTCCTACGAGCAGTACTTC. Translation: CASSEQGSYEQYF. The full variable domain, with the rest looked up from reference TRBV19 and TRBJ2-7, is DGGITQSPKYLFRKEGQNVTLSCEQNLNHDAMYWYRQDPGQGLRLIYYSQIVNDFQKGDIAEGYSVSREKKESFPLTVTSAQKNPTAFYLCASSEQGSYEQYFGPGTRLTVT.

The genes are TRBV11-3 and TRBJ2-7; 14 nucleotides match TRBD2. The CDR3 sequence is 16 residues long. Germline trimming cut 0 bases from V and 5 bases from J; bases unmatched to any gene: 3. Looked up from germline, CDR1 is SGHNT and CDR2 is YENEEA. The CDR3 nucleotides read TGTGCCAGCAGCTTAGATCTGACTAGCGGGAGGGACGAGCAGTACTTC. Protein product: CASSLDLTSGRDEQYF.

This chain joins TRBV5-1 and TRBJ2-1; 9 bases fit TRBD1. V gave up 4 bases and J gave up 6 bases; unmatched junction bases: 8. This CDR3 contains 15 residues. Germline CDR1 reads SGHRS; CDR2 reads YFSETQ. The CDR3 DNA sequence: TGCGCCAGCAGCGTGGACAGGGGAGCAGGCAATGAGCAGTTCTTC. This encodes CASSVDRGAGNEQFF. Full variable domain (rest looked up from reference TRBV5-1 and TRBJ2-1): KAGVTQTPRYLIKTRGQQVTLSCSPISGHRSVSWYQQTPGQGLQFLFEYFSETQRNKGNFPGRFSGRQFSNSRSEMNVSTLELGDSALYLCASSVDRGAGNEQFFGPGTRLTVL.

The gene calls are TRBV4-1 and TRBJ1-6; D perhaps matches TRBD1 (5 bases). Trimming left V 2 bases short and J 9 bases short, with 14 bases between. The CDR3 sequence is 15 residues long. Germline V gene lookup returns CDR1 MGHRA and CDR2 YSYEKL. CDR3: CASSQSSRQISPLHF. DNA for the CDR3: TGCGCCAGCAGCCAATCCTCCAGACAGATTTCACCCCTCCACTTT.

This chain links TRBV27 with TRBJ1-5; D remains ambiguous. Germline V gives CDR1 MNHEY, CDR2 SMNVEV (reference sequence). V lost 5 bases to trimming and J lost 4 bases, with 9 bases between them. The CDR3 spans 13 residues. The CDR3 here is CASSGSGNQPQHF. CDR3 sequence (DNA): TGTGCCAGCAGTGGGTCGGGGAATCAGCCCCAGCATTTT.

V is TRBV10-3 and J is TRBJ1-2; D perhaps matches TRBD1 (6 bases). There are 13 residues in the CDR3. Looked up from germline, CDR1 is ENHRY and CDR2 is SYGVKD. Trimming shortened V by 6 bases and J by 2 bases, and 10 bases separated the two germline ends. CDR3 sequence (DNA): TGTGCCATCAGAACAGGGCCCAACTATGGCTACACCTTC. Its protein product is CAIRTGPNYGYTF.

The chain employs TRBV12-3 or TRBV12-4 and TRBJ2-3; TRBD2 agrees at 9 bases. This CDR3 is 13 amino acids long. Trimming cost V 6 bases and J 8 bases; bases outside gene matches: 6. Here the CDR3 DNA reads TGTGCCAGCAGAATGACTAGCGGCTCTACGCAGTATTTT. Protein product: CASRMTSGSTQYF.

CDR3 sequence: CASSLLQWAGADTQYF. The DNA of the CDR3 is TGTGCCAGCAGCCTACTCCAGTGGGCCGGCGCAGATACGCAGTATTTT. This chain joins TRBV13 and TRBJ2-3; no firm D call. CDR1 and CDR2 (germline): PRHDT, FYEKMQ (reference sequence). CDR3 length: 16 amino acids. The V gene lost 5 bases and the J gene lost 4 bases, with 19 bases spanning the gap.

The chain carries TRBV7-9 and TRBJ2-1; D call uncertain. The V gene's germline CDR1 is SEHNR and CDR2 FQNEAQ (reference sequence). CDR3 length: 14 amino acids. Trimming pared 3 bases from V and 6 bases from J, leaving 12 bases between. CDR3 bases: TGTGCCAGCAGCTTTAATGAGGCCGGCAATGAGCAGTTCTTC. It yields the protein CASSFNEAGNEQFF.

The gene calls are TRBV4-2 and TRBJ2-5; weak D call: TRBD2 (6 bases). Trimming shortened V by 3 bases and J by 9 bases, and 17 bases separated the two germline ends. Germline loops: CDR1 LGHNA, CDR2 YNFKEQ. This CDR3 has 14 residues. The CDR3 loop is CASSQGGVGEAQYF. The DNA for the CDR3 is TGTGCCAGCAGCCAGGGTGGTGTAGGGGAGGCCCAGTACTTC.

This clone was recorded a few times. The chain links TRBV3-1 (or the pseudogene TRBV3-2) to TRBJ1-2, with 8 bases aligning to TRBD1. The CDR3 is 14 amino acids. With 1 base clipped from V and 7 bases from J, the junction kept 5 bases outside the gene matches. CDR1 and CDR2 (germline): LGHDT, YNNKEL (reference sequence). Written as DNA, the CDR3 is TGTGCCAGCAGCCAAGGGAGGACAGGGAGTGGCTACACCTTC. This translates into CASSQGRTGSGYTF.

The chain is built from TRBV7-9 and TRBJ1-4, with D perhaps matching TRBD1 (6 bases). In germline, CDR1 is SEHNR, CDR2 FQNEAQ (reference sequence). The CDR3 has 13 amino acids. V was cut by 5 bases and J by 8 bases, with 12 bases left in between. CDR3 DNA: TGTGCCAGCAGCCAAGGGACACGGGAAAAACTGTTTTTT. Translation: CASSQGTREKLFF.

This rearrangement joins TRBV5-4 to TRBJ2-7; TRBD1 aligns across 8 bases. Germline V gene data show CDR1 as SGHNT and CDR2 as YYREEE (reference sequence). J gave up 0 bases and V 5 bases, and 4 bases lay outside the gene matches. The length of the CDR3 is 14 residues. The CDR3 nucleotides read TGTGCCAGCAGACTCGGGACAGGCTCCTACGAGCAGTACTTC. Translated, it gives CASRLGTGSYEQYF.

This rearrangement joins TRBV14 to TRBJ2-1; 10 nucleotides match TRBD2. This CDR3 has 17 residues. The germline CDR1 and CDR2 sequences are SGHDN and FVKESK. Trimming cost V 4 bases and J 3 bases; bases outside gene matches: 9. The CDR3 coding sequence is TGTGCCAGCAGCCCACGACAGCGGGAGGGCGGCTACAATGAGCAGTTCTTC. It specifies CASSPRQREGGYNEQFF.

The chain employs TRBV5-4 and TRBJ1-2, with a possible D match to TRBD1 (5 bases). V was trimmed by 0 bases and J by 0 bases, leaving 9 bases between them. Germline V gives CDR1 SGHNT, CDR2 YYREEE (reference sequence). The CDR3 has 15 amino acids. The CDR3 spells CASSLVAGSNYGYTF. CDR3 bases: TGTGCCAGCAGCTTGGTAGCAGGGTCTAACTATGGCTACACCTTC.

J is TRBJ2-1 and V is TRBV11-2; D gene unclear. Germline assignment: CDR1 SGHAT and CDR2 FQNNGV. CDR3 length: 13 residues. Trimming left V 5 bases short and J 10 bases short, with 15 bases between. CDR3: CASSPRGSEEQFF. The DNA of the CDR3 is TGTGCCAGCAGCCCGCGAGGATCGGAGGAGCAGTTCTTC.

The rearrangement uses TRBV4-1 and TRBJ1-5, with D tentatively TRBD1 (5 bases). This CDR3 is 13 amino acids long. Trimming removed 4 bases at V and 7 bases at J, with 11 bases between. Germline values: CDR1 MGHRA, CDR2 YSYEKL. CDR3 sequence (DNA): TGCGCCAGCAGCCCCATCGGGGGGCAGCCCCAGCATTTT. Translating it yields CASSPIGGQPQHF.

V gene TRBV19 combines with J gene TRBJ1-4, with D unclear. The CDR3 covers 17 residues. Germline V lookup: CDR1 LNHDA, CDR2 SQIVND (reference sequence). V was cut by 1 base and J by 0 bases, with 12 bases left in between. This CDR3 is CASSIGWGDATNEKLFF. The CDR3 DNA is TGTGCCAGTAGTATAGGCTGGGGAGATGCAACTAATGAAAAACTGTTTTTT.

The chain carries TRBV28 and TRBJ2-1; 8 bases map to TRBD1. The germline CDR1 and CDR2 sequences are MDHEN and SYDVKM. Trimming took 7 bases from V and 3 from J; bases not matched to a gene: 11. The CDR3 runs to 16 residues. CDR3 coding DNA: TGTGCCAGCAACTCTCGACAGGGGTCAAACTACAATGAGCAGTTCTTC. Protein product: CASNSRQGSNYNEQFF. The full variable domain, in which reference TRBV28 and TRBJ2-1 provide the parts outside the CDR3, is DVKVTQSSRYLVKRTGEKVFLECVQDMDHENMFWYRQDPGLGLRLIYFSYDVKMKEKGDIPEGYSVSREKKERFSLILESASTNQTSMYLCASNSRQGSNYNEQFFGPGTRLTVL.

The chain uses TRBV4-2 and TRBJ1-6; possible D gene TRBD1, 6 bases. The germline V gene encodes CDR1 LGHNA and CDR2 YNFKEQ. This CDR3 is built from 18 residues. V was clipped by 0 bases and J by 7 bases, with 19 bases between them. The DNA for the CDR3 is TGTGCCAGCAGCCAAGATGTTATTGGAGGACAGCTGAATTCACCCCTCCACTTT. Translating it yields CASSQDVIGGQLNSPLHF.

The V gene is TRBV6-7, the J gene TRBJ1-3; D may be TRBD1 (5 bases). TRBV6-7 counts as an open reading frame of uncertain function. The CDR3 consists of 14 residues. The V end lost 0 bases, the J end lost 3 bases, and 6 bases lay between the germline ends. CDR3 in DNA: TGTGCCAGCAGTTACTCCAGGGATGGAAACACCATATATTTT. Its protein is CASSYSRDGNTIYF.

The genes are TRBV6-1 and TRBJ1-1; weak D call: TRBD1 (6 bases). With 5 bases removed from V and 12 bases from J, the gap between germline ends came to 19 bases. The CDR3 is 13 amino acids. The V gene's germline CDR1 is MNHNS and CDR2 SASEGT. The CDR3 loop is CASSPLTGNPSFF. CDR3 in DNA: TGTGCCAGCAGTCCCTTAACAGGGAATCCATCTTTCTTT.

CDR3 protein: CASSERQGHEQYF. In DNA, the CDR3 is TGCGCCAGCAGTGAGCGCCAGGGGCACGAGCAGTACTTC. The chain has TRBV10-1 and TRBJ2-7; D is perhaps TRBD1 (6 bases). Germline V gene sequence: CDR1 WNHNN, CDR2 SYGVQD (reference sequence). The CDR3 is 13 amino acids. Between the trimmed V and J ends, which lost 2 bases and 5 bases, there was a span of 10 bases.

This clone came up a few times. V is TRBV2 and J is TRBJ2-1; weak D call: TRBD1 (7 bases). Germline assignment: CDR1 SNHLY and CDR2 FYNNEI. The CDR3 spans 14 residues. Trimming removed 6 bases from V and 7 bases from J, with 16 bases in between. The CDR3: CASSGRQGGNEQFF. The CDR3 DNA is TGTGCCAGCAGCGGGAGACAGGGCGGAAATGAGCAGTTCTTC.

This chain uses TRBV19 with TRBJ2-1, with 8 bases matching TRBD2. The CDR3 covers 15 residues. Germline V lookup: CDR1 LNHDA, CDR2 SQIVND (reference sequence). The junction had 7 bases not matched to a gene; V was cut back by 5 bases and J by 4 bases. CDR3 region: CASSVLAGLYNEQFF. For the CDR3, the DNA is TGTGCCAGTAGTGTGCTAGCGGGCCTTTACAATGAGCAGTTCTTC.